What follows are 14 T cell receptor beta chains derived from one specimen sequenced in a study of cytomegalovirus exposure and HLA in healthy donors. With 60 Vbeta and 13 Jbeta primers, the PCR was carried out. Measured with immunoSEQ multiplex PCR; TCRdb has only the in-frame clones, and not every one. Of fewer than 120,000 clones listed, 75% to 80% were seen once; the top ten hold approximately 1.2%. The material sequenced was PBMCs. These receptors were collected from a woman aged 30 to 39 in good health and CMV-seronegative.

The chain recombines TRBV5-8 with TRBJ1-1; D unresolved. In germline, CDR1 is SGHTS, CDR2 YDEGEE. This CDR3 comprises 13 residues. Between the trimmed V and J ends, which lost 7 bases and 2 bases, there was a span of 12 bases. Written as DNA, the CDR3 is TGTGCCAGCGCGAGCGGGGTAAACACTGAAGCTTTCTTT. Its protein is CASASGVNTEAFF.

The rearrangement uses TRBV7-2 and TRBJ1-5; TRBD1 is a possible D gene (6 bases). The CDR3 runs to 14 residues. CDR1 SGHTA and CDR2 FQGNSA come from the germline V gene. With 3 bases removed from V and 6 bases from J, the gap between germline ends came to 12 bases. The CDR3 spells CASSLVGGGQPQHF. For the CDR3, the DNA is TGTGCCAGCAGCTTGGTTGGGGGCGGTCAGCCCCAGCATTTT.

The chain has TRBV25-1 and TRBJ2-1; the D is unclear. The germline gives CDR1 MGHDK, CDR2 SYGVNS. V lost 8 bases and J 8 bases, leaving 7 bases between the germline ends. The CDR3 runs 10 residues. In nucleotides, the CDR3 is TGTGCCAGCGGAGCTTATGAGCAGTTCTTC. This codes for CASGAYEQFF.

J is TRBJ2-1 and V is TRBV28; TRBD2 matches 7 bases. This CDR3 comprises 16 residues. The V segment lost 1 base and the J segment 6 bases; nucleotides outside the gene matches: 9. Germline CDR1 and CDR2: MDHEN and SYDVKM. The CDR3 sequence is CASSLLVGGFVNEQFF. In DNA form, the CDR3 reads TGTGCCAGCAGTTTATTGGTGGGAGGGTTTGTCAATGAGCAGTTCTTC. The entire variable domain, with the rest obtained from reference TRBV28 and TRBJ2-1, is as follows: DVKVTQSSRYLVKRTGEKVFLECVQDMDHENMFWYRQDPGLGLRLIYFSYDVKMKEKGDIPEGYSVSREKKERFSLILESASTNQTSMYLCASSLLVGGFVNEQFFGPGTRLTVL.

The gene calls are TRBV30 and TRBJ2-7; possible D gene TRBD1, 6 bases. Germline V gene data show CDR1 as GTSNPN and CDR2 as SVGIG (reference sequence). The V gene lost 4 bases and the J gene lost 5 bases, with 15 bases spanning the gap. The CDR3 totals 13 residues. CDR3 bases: TGTGCCTGGACAGGAGTCAGGGGTAACGAGCAGTACTTC. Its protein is CAWTGVRGNEQYF.

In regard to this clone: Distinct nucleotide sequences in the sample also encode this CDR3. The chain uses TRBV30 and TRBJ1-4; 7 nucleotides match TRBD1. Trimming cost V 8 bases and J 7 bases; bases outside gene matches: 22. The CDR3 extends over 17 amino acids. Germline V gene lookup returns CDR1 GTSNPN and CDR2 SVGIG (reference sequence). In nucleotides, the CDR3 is TGTGCCGGGTCCCGCCGGGACAGAGGTGAGATCAGTGAAAAACTGTTTTTT. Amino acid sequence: CAGSRRDRGEISEKLFF.

The CDR3 DNA follows: TGTGCCAGCAGCCAAGATGACAGTTTACGCGGAGCTTTCTTT. It is translated as CASSQDDSLRGAFF. V and J are TRBV13 and TRBJ1-1; TRBD1 is a possible D gene (5 bases). Germline CDR1 PRHDT, CDR2 FYEKMQ (reference sequence). This CDR3 is built from 14 residues. V lost 5 bases to trimming and J lost 10 bases, with 20 bases between them.

The CDR3 nucleotides read TGTGCCAGCAGCTTGTGGGCCGGGACAGGCCACACTGAAGCTTTCTTT. Protein product: CASSLWAGTGHTEAFF. The gene calls are TRBV5-8 and TRBJ1-1; 8 bases are a match to TRBD1. This CDR3 has 16 residues. V gave up 1 base and J gave up 3 bases; unmatched junction bases: 8. Per the germline V gene, CDR1 is SGHTS and CDR2 is YDEGEE.

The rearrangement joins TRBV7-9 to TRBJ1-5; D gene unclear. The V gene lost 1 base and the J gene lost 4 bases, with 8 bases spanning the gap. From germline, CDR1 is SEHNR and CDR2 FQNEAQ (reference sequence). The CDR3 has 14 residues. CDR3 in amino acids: CASSLGGLNQPQHF. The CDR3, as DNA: TGTGCCAGCAGCTTAGGCGGACTAAATCAGCCCCAGCATTTT.

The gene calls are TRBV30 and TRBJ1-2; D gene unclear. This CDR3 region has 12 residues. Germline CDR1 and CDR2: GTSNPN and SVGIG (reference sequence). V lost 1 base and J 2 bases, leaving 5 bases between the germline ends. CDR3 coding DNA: TGTGCCTGGAGTGGGCTGAACTATGGCTACACCTTC. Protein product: CAWSGLNYGYTF.

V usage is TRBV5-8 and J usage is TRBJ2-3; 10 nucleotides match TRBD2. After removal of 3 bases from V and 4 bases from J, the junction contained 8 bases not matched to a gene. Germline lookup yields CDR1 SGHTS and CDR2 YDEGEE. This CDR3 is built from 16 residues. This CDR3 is CASSWGLAGAADTQYF. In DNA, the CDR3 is TGTGCCAGCAGCTGGGGCCTAGCGGGAGCGGCAGATACGCAGTATTTT.

Here the CDR3 reads CASSPGLWVTDTQYF. The CDR3 region has the DNA TGTGCCAGCAGCCCAGGACTGTGGGTCACAGATACGCAGTATTTT. V usage is TRBV7-2 and J usage is TRBJ2-3; the D gene is possibly TRBD2 (5 bases). The CDR3 covers 15 residues. Trimming cost V 5 bases and J 2 bases, with 14 bases left between them. The germline V gene encodes CDR1 SGHTA and CDR2 FQGNSA.

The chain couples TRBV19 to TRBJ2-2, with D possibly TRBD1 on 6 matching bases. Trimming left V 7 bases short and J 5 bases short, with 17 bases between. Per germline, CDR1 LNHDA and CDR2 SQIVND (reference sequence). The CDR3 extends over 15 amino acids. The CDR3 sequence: CASKRTAEPTGELFF. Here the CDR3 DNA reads TGTGCCAGTAAGCGGACAGCTGAACCTACCGGGGAGCTGTTTTTT.

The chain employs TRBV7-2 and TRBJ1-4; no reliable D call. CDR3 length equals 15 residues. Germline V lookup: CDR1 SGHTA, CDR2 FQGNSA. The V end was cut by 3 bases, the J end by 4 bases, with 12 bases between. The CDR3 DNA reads TGTGCCAGCAGCTTCGGTGGCGGAAATAATGAAAAACTGTTTTTT. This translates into CASSFGGGNNEKLFF. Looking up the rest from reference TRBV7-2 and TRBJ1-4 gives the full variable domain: GAGVSQSPSNKVTEKGKDVELRCDPISGHTALYWYRQSLGQGLEFLIYFQGNSAPDKSGLPSDRFSAERTGGSVSTLTIQRTQQEDSAVYLCASSFGGGNNEKLFFGSGTQLSVL.